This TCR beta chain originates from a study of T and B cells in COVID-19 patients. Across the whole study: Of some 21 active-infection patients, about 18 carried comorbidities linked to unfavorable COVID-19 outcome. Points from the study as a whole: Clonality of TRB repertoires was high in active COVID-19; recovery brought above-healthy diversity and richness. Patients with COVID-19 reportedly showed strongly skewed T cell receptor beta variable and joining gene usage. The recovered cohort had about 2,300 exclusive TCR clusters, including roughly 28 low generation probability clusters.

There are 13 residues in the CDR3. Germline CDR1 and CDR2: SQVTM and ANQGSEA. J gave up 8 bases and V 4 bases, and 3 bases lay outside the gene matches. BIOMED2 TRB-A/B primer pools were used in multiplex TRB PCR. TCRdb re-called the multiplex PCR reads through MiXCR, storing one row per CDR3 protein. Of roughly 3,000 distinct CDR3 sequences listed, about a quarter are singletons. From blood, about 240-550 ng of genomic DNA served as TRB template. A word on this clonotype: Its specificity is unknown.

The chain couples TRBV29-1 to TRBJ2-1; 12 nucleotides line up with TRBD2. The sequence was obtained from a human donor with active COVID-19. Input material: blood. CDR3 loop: CSVVRTSGDEQFF. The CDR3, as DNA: TGCAGCGTTGTTAGGACTAGCGGGGATGAGCAGTTCTTC.